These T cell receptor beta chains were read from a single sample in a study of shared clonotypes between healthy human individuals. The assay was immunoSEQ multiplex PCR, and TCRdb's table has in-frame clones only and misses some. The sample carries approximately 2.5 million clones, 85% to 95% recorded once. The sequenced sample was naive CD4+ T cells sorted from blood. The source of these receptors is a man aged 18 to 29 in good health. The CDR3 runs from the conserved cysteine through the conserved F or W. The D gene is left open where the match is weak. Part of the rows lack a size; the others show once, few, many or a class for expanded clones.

CDR3nt: TGTGCCAGCAGCTCGGGGACAGGGGACAATCAGCCCCAGCATTTT
CDR3aa: CASSSGTGDNQPQHF
j_gene: TRBJ1-5
v_gene: TRBV7-9
d_gene: TRBD1
abundance: -

CDR3nt: TGTGCCAGCAGCCGGGACAGGGGCAATCAGCCCCAGCATTTT
CDR3aa: CASSRDRGNQPQHF
j_gene: TRBJ1-5
v_gene: TRBV7-8
d_gene: TRBD1
abundance: -

CDR3nt: TGTGCCAGCAGCTCCGTAGCCACGATACAAGAGACCCAGTACTTC
CDR3aa: CASSSVATIQETQYF
j_gene: TRBJ2-5
v_gene: TRBV7-2
d_gene: -
abundance: -

CDR3nt: TGTGCCTGGAGTGCAAAGGTACGGGGAGATCAGTACTTC
CDR3aa: CAWSAKVRGDQYF
j_gene: TRBJ2-7
v_gene: TRBV30
d_gene: -
abundance: -

CDR3nt: TGTGCCAGCAGAAGCAGGTCGACGAACACTGAAGCTTTCTTT
CDR3aa: CASRSRSTNTEAFF
j_gene: TRBJ1-1
v_gene: TRBV7-9
d_gene: -
abundance: -

CDR3nt: TGCGCCAGCAGCCAAGGGACAGAGACCTATGGCTACACCTTC
CDR3aa: CASSQGTETYGYTF
j_gene: TRBJ1-2
v_gene: TRBV4-1
d_gene: -
abundance: -

CDR3nt: TGTGCCAGCAGTACAGAAAATGAGCAGTTCTTC
CDR3aa: CASSTENEQFF
j_gene: TRBJ2-1
v_gene: TRBV2
d_gene: -
abundance: -

CDR3nt: TGTGCCAGCAGCGTAGGTGTCCGTAGCACAGATACGCAGTATTTT
CDR3aa: CASSVGVRSTDTQYF
j_gene: TRBJ2-3
v_gene: TRBV9
d_gene: -
abundance: -

CDR3nt: TGTGCCAGCAGCCCACGGGGCAACTATGGCTACACCTTC
CDR3aa: CASSPRGNYGYTF
j_gene: TRBJ1-2
v_gene: TRBV7-2
d_gene: -
abundance: -

CDR3nt: TGTGCCAGCAGCCAAGATCATATTCAGCCCCAGCATTTT
CDR3aa: CASSQDHIQPQHF
j_gene: TRBJ1-5
v_gene: TRBV14
d_gene: -
abundance: few

CDR3nt: TGTGCCAGCAGCCGCCTGGGGGGGAATAATTCACCCCTCCACTTT
CDR3aa: CASSRLGGNNSPLHF
j_gene: TRBJ1-6
v_gene: TRBV6-5
d_gene: -
abundance: -

CDR3nt: TGTGCCAGCAGCTCGGGGACAGCGAACACTGAAGCTTTCTTT
CDR3aa: CASSSGTANTEAFF
j_gene: TRBJ1-1
v_gene: TRBV9
d_gene: TRBD1
abundance: -

CDR3nt: TGTGCCAGCAGCTTAGGGCGTTACAATGAGCAGTTCTTC
CDR3aa: CASSLGRYNEQFF
j_gene: TRBJ2-1
v_gene: TRBV11-3
d_gene: -
abundance: -